This is a list of T cell receptor beta chains from one sample in a study of blood T cell repertoires in COVID-19. This table comes from immunoSEQ multiplex PCR, and its TCRdb copy is limited to in-frame clones, with some not included. The table has roughly 100,000 clones, about 80% seen once. Sequenced: peripheral blood. These receptor sequences come from a woman aged 70-85 years with acute or convalescent COVID-19. Each CDR3 is given with its conserved first and last residue. The D gene is left open where the match is weak. Rows give clone size only sometimes, using once, few, many, or a class for an expanded clone.

clone_size j_call v_call d_call cdr3_nt cdr3_aa
- TRBJ1-5 TRBV7-9 TRBD1 TGTGCCAGCAGCTCTGCCAGGGGACAGGTCATGGGCAATCAGCCCCAGCATTTT CASSSARGQVMGNQPQHF
- TRBJ2-1 TRBV29-1 TRBD1 TGCAGCGCTGCGACAGGGGGGGGCAATGAGCAGTTCTTC CSAATGGGNEQFF
- TRBJ2-2 TRBV14 - TGTGCCAGCAGCGCCCGTGGGAGGCAGAGAAACACCGGGGAGCTGTTTTTT CASSARGRQRNTGELFF
- TRBJ1-1 TRBV12-3/TRBV12-4 - TGTGCCAGCAGTTTCCGACCGGGAGAAGCTTTCTTT CASSFRPGEAFF
once TRBJ2-2 TRBV6-5 TRBD1 TGTGCCAGCAGGCCAGGGGGCAACACCGGGGAGCTGTTTTTT CASRPGGNTGELFF
- TRBJ1-6 TRBV10-3 - TGTGCCATCACGGTGAATCTGAATTCACCCCTCCACTTT CAITVNLNSPLHF
- TRBJ2-7 TRBV5-6 - TGTGCCAGCAGCTTGAGAGCCCGCGAGCAGTACTTC CASSLRAREQYF
- TRBJ2-3 TRBV19 - TGTGCCAGTACTCCAGACTCCGTTCTTGGGACGCAGTATTTT CASTPDSVLGTQYF
- TRBJ2-1 TRBV4-2 TRBD2 TGTGCCAGCAGTCCAATCGGGACTAGCGGGGGGGCCTACAATGAGCAGTTCTTC CASSPIGTSGGAYNEQFF
- TRBJ2-7 TRBV7-2 - TGTGCCAGCAGCTTAAGCCCAGGTTCCTACGAGCAGTACTTC CASSLSPGSYEQYF
- TRBJ2-7 TRBV4-3 - TGCGCCAGCAGCCAAGTACGGGGCTACGAGCAGTACTTC CASSQVRGYEQYF
- TRBJ1-2 TRBV3-1/TRBV3-2 - TGTGCCAGCAGTTCACGGGGGGCTAACTATGGCTACACCTTC CASSSRGANYGYTF
- TRBJ2-7 TRBV6-5 TRBD1 TGTGCCAGCAGCGACAGGGGGGGAACCTACGAGCAGTACTTC CASSDRGGTYEQYF
- TRBJ1-3 TRBV2 - TGTGCCAGCAGTGGCCAGGGAAACACCATATATTTT CASSGQGNTIYF
- TRBJ2-1 TRBV6-5 - TGTGCCAGCAGTTATAAAGGGGGCTCCTACAATGAGCAGTTCTTC CASSYKGGSYNEQFF
- TRBJ1-2 TRBV13 - TGTGCCAGCAGCTTAAGTAGAAGGAGGGGCTTCTATGGCTACACCTTC CASSLSRRRGFYGYTF
- TRBJ1-4 TRBV4-1 - TGCGCCAGCAGGAGGTCAGGCGGCGGGGAAAAACTGTTTTTT CASRRSGGGEKLFF
few TRBJ2-7 TRBV7-2 TRBD1 TGTGCCAGCAGCTTGGGATCCGACAGGGGGAATCGGTACTTC CASSLGSDRGNRYF
- TRBJ2-5 TRBV5-5 - TGTGCCAGCAGCTTGGACCCAACAGGGCGAGAGACCCAGTACTTC CASSLDPTGRETQYF
- TRBJ1-1 TRBV5-5 - TGTGCCAGCAGCCCCTGGCAGGGAATGAACACTGAAGCTTTCTTT CASSPWQGMNTEAFF
once TRBJ1-1 TRBV6-2/TRBV6-3 - TGTGCCAGCAGTTATATAGGCAGCGGGAACACTGAAGCTTTCTTT CASSYIGSGNTEAFF
- TRBJ2-5 TRBV2 TRBD1 TGTGCCAGCAGTAGGACAGGGGAGACCCAGTACTTC CASSRTGETQYF
- TRBJ2-7 TRBV30 TRBD2 TGTGCCTGGAGTGGCGGCCTAGCGGGGGGGCACGAGCAGTACTTC CAWSGGLAGGHEQYF
- TRBJ2-6 TRBV3-1/TRBV3-2 - TGTGCCAGCAGCCCCTACGGTTCTGGGGCCAACGTCCTGACTTTC CASSPYGSGANVLTF
- TRBJ1-6 TRBV15 - TGTGCCACCAGCAGAGGCGGCCCAAATTCACCCCTCCACTTT CATSRGGPNSPLHF
- TRBJ2-6 TRBV5-1 - TGCGCCAGCAGCGGAGGGCATTCTGGGGCCAACGTCCTGACTTTC CASSGGHSGANVLTF
- TRBJ1-1 TRBV11-1 - TGTGCCAGCAGCCAGGACACCGGTGTGGCTTTCTTT CASSQDTGVAFF
- TRBJ1-1 TRBV2 TRBD1 TGTGCCAGCAGTGGACAGGGGGCGCCCACTGAAGCTTTCTTT CASSGQGAPTEAFF
- TRBJ2-5 TRBV9 TRBD1 TGTGCCAGCAGCGTAGGGGCAGGGGGCGAGACCCAGTACTTC CASSVGAGGETQYF
- TRBJ2-1 TRBV7-9 TRBD1 TGTGCCAGCAGCTTAGATTGGCCGGGACAGGGGTACAATGAGCAGTTCTTC CASSLDWPGQGYNEQFF
once TRBJ2-1 TRBV29-1 TRBD1 TGCAGCGTTGTCGGGGACAGGTACAATGAGCAGTTCTTC CSVVGDRYNEQFF
- TRBJ2-3 TRBV5-5 - TGTGCCAGCGGTCCCCCAGGGTCTAATACAGATACGCAGTATTTT CASGPPGSNTDTQYF
few TRBJ1-1 TRBV19 - TGTGCCAGTAGTTTGGCAGGGCTCACTGAAGCTTTCTTT CASSLAGLTEAFF
- TRBJ1-1 TRBV18 - TGTGCCAGCTCACCAGAACGAGGGAAAGCTTTCTTT CASSPERGKAFF
- TRBJ1-2 TRBV5-1 - TGCGCCAGCAGCTTGGATGGTACCAACTCGGATGGCTACACCTTC CASSLDGTNSDGYTF
- TRBJ1-5 TRBV7-8 - TGTGCCAGCACCGCAGGACTCAATCAGCCCCAGCATTTT CASTAGLNQPQHF
- TRBJ1-4 TRBV14 - TGTGCCAGCAGCCAAGACCCATTCCGGGGAAGTGAAAAACTGTTTTTT CASSQDPFRGSEKLFF
- TRBJ1-1 TRBV11-3 - TGTGCCAGCAGCTCCACAGGGTTCACTGAAGCTTTCTTT CASSSTGFTEAFF
- TRBJ2-1 TRBV19 TRBD1 TGTGCCAGTAGCTATTGGACAGGGGGGAATAACAATGAGCAGTTCTTC CASSYWTGGNNNEQFF
- TRBJ2-2 TRBV5-4 TRBD2 TGTGCCAGCAGCTTGGGGGGGCTAGCGGGGCCTGTCGGGGAGCTGTTTTTT CASSLGGLAGPVGELFF
- TRBJ2-3 TRBV27 TRBD2 TGTGCCAGCAGTTTATTAGCGGGCGATACGCAGTATTTT CASSLLAGDTQYF
- TRBJ1-2 TRBV27 - TGTGCCAGCAGTTCTGTTGGTGAGGGCTACACCTTC CASSSVGEGYTF
- TRBJ1-3 TRBV19 - TGTGCCAGTGGGGGCTCAGACAGAAGAAACACCATATATTTT CASGGSDRRNTIYF
- TRBJ1-6 TRBV5-1 TRBD1 TGCGCCAGCAGCTTGGAGGGACAGGGGGCTTCACCCCTCCACTTT CASSLEGQGASPLHF
- TRBJ1-2 TRBV12-3/TRBV12-4 TRBD1 TGTGCCAGCAGAACAGGGGTATCCTATGGCTACACCTTC CASRTGVSYGYTF
- TRBJ2-7 TRBV7-2 - TGTGCCAGCAGCAAGGGGACTTCCTACGAGCAGTACTTC CASSKGTSYEQYF
- TRBJ2-2 TRBV7-9 - TGTGCCAGCAGCTTCTCTCTTGAGGCCGGGGAGCTGTTTTTT CASSFSLEAGELFF
- TRBJ2-5 TRBV19 - TGTGCCAGTAGTATTAACGGGATGGGGGAGACCCAGTACTTC CASSINGMGETQYF
- TRBJ1-3 TRBV7-4 - TGTGCCAGCAGCTTATGGAGGCTCGGGACTTCTGGAAACACCATATATTTT CASSLWRLGTSGNTIYF
many TRBJ1-5 TRBV30 - TGTGCCTGGAGTTCGGGAAGAGGTAATCAGCCCCAGCATTTT CAWSSGRGNQPQHF
- TRBJ1-2 TRBV5-1 - TGCGCCAGCAGCTTGGGAGAAGGAGCCAGCTATGGCTACACCTTC CASSLGEGASYGYTF
- TRBJ1-3 TRBV12-3/TRBV12-4 - TGTGCCAGCAGTTTGAGGGACACCATATATTTT CASSLRDTIYF
- TRBJ2-5 TRBV24-1 - TGTGCCACCAGTCCAGGGCAGACAGAGACCCAGTACTTC CATSPGQTETQYF
- TRBJ1-6 TRBV30 - TGTGCCTGGAGGGACAGCTTGGGTTCACCCCTCCACTTT CAWRDSLGSPLHF
- TRBJ1-5 TRBV30 - TGTGCCTGGTCAGACTATACGGGTCAGCCCCAGCATTTT CAWSDYTGQPQHF
- TRBJ1-1 TRBV18 - TGTGCCAGCTCCCCGTCGCCGGTCTCGAACACTGAAGCTTTCTTT CASSPSPVSNTEAFF
once TRBJ2-7 TRBV2 TRBD1 TGTGCCAGCAAGTCCGACAGGGGTAGCGAGCAGTACTTC CASKSDRGSEQYF
- TRBJ1-4 TRBV7-9 TRBD1 TGTGCCAGCAGCCTCGGACAGGTTAATGAAAAACTGTTTTTT CASSLGQVNEKLFF
few TRBJ1-2 TRBV5-1 - TGCGCCAGCAGCCCGAGTACAGAATCCTATGGCTACACCTTC CASSPSTESYGYTF